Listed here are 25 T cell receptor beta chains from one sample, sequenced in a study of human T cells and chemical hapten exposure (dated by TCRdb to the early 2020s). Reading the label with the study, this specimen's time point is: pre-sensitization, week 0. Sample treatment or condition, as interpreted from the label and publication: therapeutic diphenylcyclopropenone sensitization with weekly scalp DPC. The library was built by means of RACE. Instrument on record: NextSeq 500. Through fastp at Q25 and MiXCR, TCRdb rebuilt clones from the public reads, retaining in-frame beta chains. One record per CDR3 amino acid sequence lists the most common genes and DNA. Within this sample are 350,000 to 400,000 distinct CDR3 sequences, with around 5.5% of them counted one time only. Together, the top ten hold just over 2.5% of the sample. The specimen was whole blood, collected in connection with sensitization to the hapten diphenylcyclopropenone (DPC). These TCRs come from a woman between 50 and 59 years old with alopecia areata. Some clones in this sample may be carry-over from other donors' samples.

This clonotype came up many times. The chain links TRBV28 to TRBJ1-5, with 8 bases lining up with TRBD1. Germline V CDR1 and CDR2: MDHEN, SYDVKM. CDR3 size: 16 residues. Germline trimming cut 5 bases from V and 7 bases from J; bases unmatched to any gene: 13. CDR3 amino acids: CASSPNDRGGGQPQHF. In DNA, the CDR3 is TGTGCCAGCAGTCCCAATGACAGGGGCGGTGGACAGCCCCAGCATTTT.

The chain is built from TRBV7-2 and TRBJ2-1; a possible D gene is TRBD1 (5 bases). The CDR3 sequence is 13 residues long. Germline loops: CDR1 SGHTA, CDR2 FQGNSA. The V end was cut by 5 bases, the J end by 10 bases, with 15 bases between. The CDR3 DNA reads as TGTGCCAGCAGCGCCTGGACAAGTAGCGAGCAGTTCTTC. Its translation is CASSAWTSSEQFF.

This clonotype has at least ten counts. The CDR3 nucleotides are TGCAGCGTTGGGGGGGGACGTGGAGAGACCCAGTACTTC. This translates into CSVGGGRGETQYF. The J gene is TRBJ2-5, the V gene TRBV29-1; 7 nucleotides align to TRBD2. V shed 4 bases and J 4 bases; nucleotides not matched to a gene: 6. Germline values: CDR1 SQVTM, CDR2 ANQGSEA. The CDR3 is made up of 13 amino acids.

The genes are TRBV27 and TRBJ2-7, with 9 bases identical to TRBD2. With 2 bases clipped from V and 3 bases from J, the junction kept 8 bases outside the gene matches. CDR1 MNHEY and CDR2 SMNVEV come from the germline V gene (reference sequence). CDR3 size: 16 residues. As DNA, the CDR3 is TGTGCCAGCAGTTTAGGAGAGGGGCGGGAGGGCTACGAGCAGTACTTC. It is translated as CASSLGEGREGYEQYF.

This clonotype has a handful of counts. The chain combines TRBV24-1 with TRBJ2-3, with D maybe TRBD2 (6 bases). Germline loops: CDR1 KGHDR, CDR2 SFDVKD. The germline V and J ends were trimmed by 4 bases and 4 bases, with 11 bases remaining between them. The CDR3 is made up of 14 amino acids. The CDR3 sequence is CATSDHRLADTQYF. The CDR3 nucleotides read TGTGCCACCAGTGACCATAGACTAGCAGATACGCAGTATTTT.

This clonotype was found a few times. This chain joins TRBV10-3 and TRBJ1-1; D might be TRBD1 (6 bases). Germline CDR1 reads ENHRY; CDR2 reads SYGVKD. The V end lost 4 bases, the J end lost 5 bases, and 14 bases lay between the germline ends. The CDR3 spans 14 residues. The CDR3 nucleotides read TGTGCCATCAGTGGGGGGGCGGCCGGGACTGAAGCTTTCTTT. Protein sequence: CAISGGAAGTEAFF.

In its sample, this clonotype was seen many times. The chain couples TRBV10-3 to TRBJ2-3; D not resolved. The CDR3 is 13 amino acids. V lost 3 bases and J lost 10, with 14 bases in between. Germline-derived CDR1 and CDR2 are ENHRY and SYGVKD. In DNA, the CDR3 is TGTGCCATCAGTGAACCCGATTCTTGGGCGCAGTATTTT. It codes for CAISEPDSWAQYF.

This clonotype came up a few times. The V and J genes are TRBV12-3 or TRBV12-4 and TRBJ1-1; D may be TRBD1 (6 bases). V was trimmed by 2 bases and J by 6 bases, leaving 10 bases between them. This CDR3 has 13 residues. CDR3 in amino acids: CASSLQGYAEAFF. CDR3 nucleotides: TGTGCCAGCAGTTTACAGGGGTACGCTGAAGCTTTCTTT.

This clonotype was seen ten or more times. CDR3 in DNA: TGTGCCAGCAGTCAGGGGGTAAAGTCCTACAATGAGCAGTTCTTC. Amino acid sequence: CASSQGVKSYNEQFF. The V and J genes are TRBV28 and TRBJ2-1; 7 bases are a match to TRBD1. The CDR3 length is 15 residues. Losses at the gene ends were 5 bases for V and 1 base for J; bases not matched to a gene: 5. Germline-derived CDR1 and CDR2 are MDHEN and SYDVKM.

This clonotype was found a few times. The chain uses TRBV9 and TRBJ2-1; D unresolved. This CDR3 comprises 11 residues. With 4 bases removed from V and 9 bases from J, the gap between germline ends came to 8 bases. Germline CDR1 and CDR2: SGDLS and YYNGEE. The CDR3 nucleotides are TGTGCCAGCAGCTCCGACGGTGAGCAGTTCTTC. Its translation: CASSSDGEQFF. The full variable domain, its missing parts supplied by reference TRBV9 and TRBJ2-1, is DSGVTQTPKHLITATGQRVTLRCSPRSGDLSVYWYQQSLDQGLQFLIQYYNGEERAKGNILERFSAQQFPDLHSELNLSSLELGDSALYFCASSSDGEQFFGPGTRLTVL.

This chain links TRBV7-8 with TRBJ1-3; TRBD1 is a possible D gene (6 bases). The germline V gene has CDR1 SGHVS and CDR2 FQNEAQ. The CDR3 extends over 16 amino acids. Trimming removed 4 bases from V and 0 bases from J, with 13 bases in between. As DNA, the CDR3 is TGTGCCAGCAGCTCGGGGGGCACCTCCTCTGGAAACACCATATATTTT. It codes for CASSSGGTSSGNTIYF.

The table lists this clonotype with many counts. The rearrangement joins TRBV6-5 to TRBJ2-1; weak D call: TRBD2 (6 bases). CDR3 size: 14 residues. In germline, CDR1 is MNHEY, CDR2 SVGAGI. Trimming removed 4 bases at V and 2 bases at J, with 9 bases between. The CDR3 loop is CASSWRGAYNEQFF. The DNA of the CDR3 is TGTGCCAGCAGTTGGAGGGGCGCCTACAATGAGCAGTTCTTC.

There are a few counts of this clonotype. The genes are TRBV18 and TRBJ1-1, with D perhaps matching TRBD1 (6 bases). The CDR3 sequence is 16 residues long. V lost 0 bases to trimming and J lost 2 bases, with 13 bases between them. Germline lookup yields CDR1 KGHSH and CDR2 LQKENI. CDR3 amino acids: CASSPPNRASNTEAFF. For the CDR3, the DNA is TGTGCCAGCTCACCACCAAACAGGGCGTCTAACACTGAAGCTTTCTTT.

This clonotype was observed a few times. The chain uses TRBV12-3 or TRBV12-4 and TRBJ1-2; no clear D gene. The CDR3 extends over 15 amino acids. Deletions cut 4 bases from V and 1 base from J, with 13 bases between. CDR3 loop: CASSSSTGFNYGYTF. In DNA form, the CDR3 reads TGTGCCAGCAGTTCGTCAACGGGGTTTAACTATGGCTACACCTTC.

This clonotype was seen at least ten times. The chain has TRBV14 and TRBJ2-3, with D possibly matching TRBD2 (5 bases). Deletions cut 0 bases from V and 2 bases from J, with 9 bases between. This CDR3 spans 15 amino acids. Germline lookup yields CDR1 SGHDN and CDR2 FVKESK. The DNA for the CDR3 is TGTGCCAGCAGCCAAGATCTGGGAGTCACAGATACGCAGTATTTT. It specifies CASSQDLGVTDTQYF.

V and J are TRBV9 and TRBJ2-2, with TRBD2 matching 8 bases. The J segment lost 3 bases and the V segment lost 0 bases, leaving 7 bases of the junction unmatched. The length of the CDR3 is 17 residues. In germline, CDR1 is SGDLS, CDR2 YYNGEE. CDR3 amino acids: CASSVAAGGVDTGELFF. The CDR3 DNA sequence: TGTGCCAGCAGCGTAGCGGCGGGGGGTGTCGACACCGGGGAGCTGTTTTTT.

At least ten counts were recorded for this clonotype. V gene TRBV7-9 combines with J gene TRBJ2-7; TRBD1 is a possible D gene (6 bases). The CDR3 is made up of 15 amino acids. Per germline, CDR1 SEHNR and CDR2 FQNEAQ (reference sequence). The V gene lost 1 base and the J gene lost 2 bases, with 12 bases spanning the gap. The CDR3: CASSLVQGIPYEQYF. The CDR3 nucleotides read TGTGCCAGCAGCTTAGTCCAGGGGATCCCCTACGAGCAGTACTTC.

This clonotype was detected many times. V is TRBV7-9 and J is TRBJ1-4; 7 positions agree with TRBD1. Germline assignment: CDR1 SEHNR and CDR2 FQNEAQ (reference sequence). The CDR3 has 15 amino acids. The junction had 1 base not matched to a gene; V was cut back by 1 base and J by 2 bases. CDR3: CASSLETGTNEKLFF. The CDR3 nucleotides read TGTGCCAGCAGCTTAGAGACAGGGACTAATGAAAAACTGTTTTTT.

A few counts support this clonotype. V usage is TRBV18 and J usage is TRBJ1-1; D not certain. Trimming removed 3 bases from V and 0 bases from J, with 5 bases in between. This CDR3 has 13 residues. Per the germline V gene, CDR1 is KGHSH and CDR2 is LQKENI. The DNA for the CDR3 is TGTGCCAGCTCACCGGAGGTGAACACTGAAGCTTTCTTT. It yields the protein CASSPEVNTEAFF.

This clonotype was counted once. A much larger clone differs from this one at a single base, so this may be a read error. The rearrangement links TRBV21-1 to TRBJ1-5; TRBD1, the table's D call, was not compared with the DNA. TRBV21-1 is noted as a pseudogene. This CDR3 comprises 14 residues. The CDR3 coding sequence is TGTGCCAGAAGCTGCAGTAGGCCCCGTCAGCCCCAGCATTTT. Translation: CARSCSRPRQPQHF.

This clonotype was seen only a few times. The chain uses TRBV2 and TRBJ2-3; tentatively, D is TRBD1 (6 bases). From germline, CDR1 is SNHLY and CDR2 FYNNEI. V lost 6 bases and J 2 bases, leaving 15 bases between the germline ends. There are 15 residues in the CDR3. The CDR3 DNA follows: TGTGCCAGCAGCGCCGGGACACAACCCACAGATACGCAGTATTTT. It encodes CASSAGTQPTDTQYF.

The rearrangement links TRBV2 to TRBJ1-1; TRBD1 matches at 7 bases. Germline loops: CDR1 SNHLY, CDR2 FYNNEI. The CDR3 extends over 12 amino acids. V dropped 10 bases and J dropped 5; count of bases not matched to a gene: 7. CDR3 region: CATYDRVTEAFF. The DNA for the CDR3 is TGTGCCACCTATGACAGGGTAACTGAAGCTTTCTTT.

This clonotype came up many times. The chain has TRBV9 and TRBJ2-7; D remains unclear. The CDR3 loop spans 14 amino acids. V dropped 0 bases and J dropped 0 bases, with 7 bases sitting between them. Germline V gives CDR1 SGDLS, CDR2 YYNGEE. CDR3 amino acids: CASSVGAVSYEQYF. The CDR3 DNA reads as TGTGCCAGCAGCGTAGGGGCTGTCTCCTACGAGCAGTACTTC.

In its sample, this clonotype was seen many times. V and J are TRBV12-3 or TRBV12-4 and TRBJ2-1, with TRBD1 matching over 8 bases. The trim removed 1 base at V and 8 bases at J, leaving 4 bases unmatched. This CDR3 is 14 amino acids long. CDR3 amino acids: CASSLGTGIYEQFF. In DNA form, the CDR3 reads TGTGCCAGCAGTTTAGGGACAGGGATCTATGAGCAGTTCTTC.

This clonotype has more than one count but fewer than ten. Here the CDR3 reads CASSPIIEGSYEQYF. Written as DNA, the CDR3 is TGTGCCAGCAGCCCGATTATTGAGGGGTCCTACGAGCAGTACTTC. V gene TRBV28 combines with J gene TRBJ2-7, with D perhaps given as TRBD1 or TRBD2 (5 bases each). The CDR3 loop spans 15 amino acids. V dropped 6 bases and J dropped 1 base, with 16 bases sitting between them. Germline values: CDR1 MDHEN, CDR2 SYDVKM.